This TCR beta chain was captured by sequencing in a study of OX40 agonist ivuxolimab in advanced cancers. The repertoire was sequenced with immunoSEQ multiplex PCR; TCRdb's copy has only in-frame clones and lacks some. The table records around 74,000 clones, about 85% of them present only once. The V gene end was trimmed by 0 bases and the J gene end by 7 bases; junction bases not matched to a gene: 8. From germline, CDR1 is LNHDA and CDR2 SQIVND (reference sequence). The CDR3 is 15 residues long. The sample here was CD4+ or CD8+ T cells sorted from blood, taken in a trial of the OX40 agonist ivuxolimab. The sequence was collected from an adult with an advanced solid tumor such as melanoma, head and neck, liver or kidney cancer. This rearrangement joins TRBV19 to TRBJ1-2; TRBD1 matches at 7 bases. The CDR3 region has the DNA TGTGCCAGTAGTATAGACGTGACAGGGTCGGGTGGCTACACCTTC. Its protein product is CASSIDVTGSGGYTF.